These 9 T cell receptor beta chains originate from one sample sequenced in a study of CD8 T cells in ankylosing spondylitis. TCRdb reprocessed the 5' RACE reads via MiXCR and lists one record per CDR3 protein. The sample has 500,000 or so distinct CDR3 sequences; less than 6% are singletons. General study results and limits: Apparently characteristic of ankylosing spondylitis blood was a TCR beta motif (about eight highly homologous variants).

These receptors have no identified antigens. Sequenced input: blood, either unsorted or a sorted T cell fraction (not recorded which). Receptors originate from a male donor with ankylosing spondylitis.

This clonotype was seen at least ten times. The rearrangement joins TRBV5-6 to TRBJ2-1; tentatively, D is TRBD2 (5 bases). V lost 6 bases and J 8 bases, leaving 18 bases between the germline ends. Germline V CDR1 and CDR2: SGHDT, YYEEEE. The CDR3 is made up of 14 amino acids. Written as DNA, the CDR3 is TGTGCCAGCACTCGACTACTCTCAGTGGATGAGCAGTTCTTC. This sequence encodes CASTRLLSVDEQFF.

The CDR3: CASSRGGAGRSGELFF. CDR3 sequence (DNA): TGTGCCAGCAGCCGTGGGGGGGCAGGGCGAAGCGGGGAGCTGTTTTTT. V gene TRBV28 combines with J gene TRBJ2-2; the D gene is possibly TRBD2 (7 bases). The CDR3 contains 16 residues. V was clipped by 6 bases and J by 7 bases, with 21 bases between them. Germline lookup yields CDR1 MDHEN and CDR2 SYDVKM.

Many counts were recorded for this clonotype. J is TRBJ2-7 and V is TRBV12-3 or TRBV12-4; no firm D call. V lost 4 bases and J lost 7, with 11 bases in between. The CDR3 runs to 12 residues. The CDR3 spells CASSSQRREQYF. CDR3 DNA sequence: TGTGCCAGCAGTTCCCAACGCAGGGAGCAGTACTTC.

This clonotype showed up many times. V and J are TRBV10-3 and TRBJ2-7; 11 nucleotides align to TRBD2. This CDR3 has 12 amino acids. CDR1 and CDR2 (germline): ENHRY, SYGVKD. The V and J ends lost 6 bases and 12 bases, in that order; junction bases with no gene match: 7. The DNA of the CDR3 is TGTGCCATCAGCCTGACTAGCGGGATCACGTACTTC. Translating gives CAISLTSGITYF.

This clonotype was detected many times. This rearrangement joins TRBV7-2 to TRBJ1-5; 7 positions match TRBD1. CDR1 is SGHTA, CDR2 FQGNSA, per germline. V lost 0 bases and J lost 7; bases outside the gene matches: 6. This CDR3 has 15 residues. The CDR3 DNA sequence: TGTGCCAGCAGCTTAGCCCTAGACAGGGCCCAGCCCCAGCATTTT. It yields the protein CASSLALDRAQPQHF.

This clonotype came up many times. J is TRBJ2-5 and V is TRBV20-1; 7 nucleotides line up with TRBD2. CDR3 size: 13 residues. The V gene end was trimmed by 3 bases and the J gene end by 4 bases; junction bases not matched to a gene: 5. Germline-derived CDR1 and CDR2 are DFQATT and SNEGSKA (reference sequence). The CDR3 reads CSASLSSGETQYF. The CDR3 nucleotides read TGCAGTGCTAGCCTATCTAGCGGAGAGACCCAGTACTTC.

This clonotype was detected many times. CDR3 coding DNA: TGCGCCAGCAGCGTTCAGGAGAACACTGAAGCTTTCTTT. Translated: CASSVQENTEAFF. The chain has TRBV5-1 and TRBJ1-1; D is unclear. There are 13 residues in the CDR3. Germline lookup yields CDR1 SGHRS and CDR2 YFSETQ. V gave up 4 bases and J gave up 1 base, with 8 bases separating them.

This clonotype was detected many times. CDR3 protein: CATSDASAGGAGANVLTF. The CDR3 nucleotides are TGTGCCACCAGTGACGCGTCGGCAGGGGGGGCTGGGGCCAACGTCCTGACTTTC. The chain uses TRBV24-1 and TRBJ2-6; D is tentatively TRBD1 or TRBD2 (7 bases each). Trimming pared 4 bases from V and 2 bases from J, leaving 17 bases between. Germline V gene data show CDR1 as KGHDR and CDR2 as SFDVKD. This CDR3 comprises 18 residues.

This clonotype has ten or more counts. This sequence joins TRBV20-1 and TRBJ2-7; D remains unclear. Germline assignment: CDR1 DFQATT and CDR2 SNEGSKA (reference sequence). V lost 6 bases and J 1 base, leaving 13 bases between the germline ends. This CDR3 has 13 amino acids. The CDR3 nucleotides read TGCAGTGCATCCCCAGACTTTTCCTACGAGCAGTACTTC. Protein sequence: CSASPDFSYEQYF.